A selection of T cell receptor beta chains follows, all from one sample in a study of blood T cell repertoires in COVID-19. Produced via immunoSEQ multiplex PCR; TCRdb's table is partial and in-frame only. The table has some 21,000 clones, under 90% seen once; the top ten hold 3% to 4.5%. Material: peripheral blood. The receptors stem from a man over 45 with active COVID-19. The CDR3 runs from the conserved cysteine through the conserved F or W. A D gene is named only where the DNA matches it firmly. Clone size, where shown, is once, few, many, or a class for clones that have expanded.

clone size	V gene	J gene	D gene	CDR3 DNA	CDR3 protein
.	TRBV30	TRBJ2-2	.	TGTGCCTGGACTGACCCCGTCGGGGGTCCAGGGTACACCGGGGAGCTGTTTTTT	CAWTDPVGGPGYTGELFF
.	TRBV6-2/TRBV6-3	TRBJ2-1	TRBD1	TGTGCCAGCAGTTCCGGACAGGGGACGGGGGAGCAGTTCTTC	CASSSGQGTGEQFF
.	TRBV18	TRBJ1-2	TRBD1	TGTGCCAGCTCACCGGCGTTACAGGGGTCCGGGTTTTATGGCTACACCTTC	CASSPALQGSGFYGYTF
.	TRBV5-5	TRBJ2-6	TRBD1	TGTGCCAGCAGCTTACTGGGACAGGGCGCTGGGGCCAACGTCCTGACTTTC	CASSLLGQGAGANVLTF
.	TRBV10-1	TRBJ1-1	.	TGCGCCAGCAACAGCTCCTCGGGACTAATCTTGCTTGAAGCTTTCTTT	CASNSSSGLILLEAFF
.	TRBV6-2/TRBV6-3	TRBJ1-1	TRBD1	TGTGCCAGCAGTTTGAACACGGGACAGGGCCCCCAGAACACTGAAGCTTTCTTT	CASSLNTGQGPQNTEAFF
once	TRBV5-5	TRBJ2-7	.	TGTGCCAGCAGCTTGGTGGGCACCAACGAGCAGTACTTC	CASSLVGTNEQYF
large	TRBV4-3	TRBJ1-4	TRBD1	TGCGCCAGCAGCCAAGGGACAGGGAATGAAAAACTGTTTTTT	CASSQGTGNEKLFF
once	TRBV10-1	TRBJ2-7	.	TGCGCCAGCAGTGAGTCAGGGGCAGGTAACGAGCAGTACTTC	CASSESGAGNEQYF
once	TRBV29-1	TRBJ2-7	.	TGCAGCGTTGAAGATCCGTCTAGCGTAAACGAGCAGTACTTC	CSVEDPSSVNEQYF
.	TRBV19	TRBJ1-1	.	TGTGCCAGTAGTATAGCAGGGGCCACTGAAGCTTTCTTT	CASSIAGATEAFF